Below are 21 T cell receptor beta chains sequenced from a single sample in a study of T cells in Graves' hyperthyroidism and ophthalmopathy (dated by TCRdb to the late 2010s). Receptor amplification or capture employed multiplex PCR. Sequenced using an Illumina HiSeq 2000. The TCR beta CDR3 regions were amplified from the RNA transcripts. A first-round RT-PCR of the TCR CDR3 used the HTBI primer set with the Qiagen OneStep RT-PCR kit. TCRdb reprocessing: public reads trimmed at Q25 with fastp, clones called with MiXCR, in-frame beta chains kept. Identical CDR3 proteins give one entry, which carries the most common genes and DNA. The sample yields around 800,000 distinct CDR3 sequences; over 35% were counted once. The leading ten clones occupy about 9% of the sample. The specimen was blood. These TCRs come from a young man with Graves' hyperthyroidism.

The CDR3 here is CASYSGTGEAYEQYF. The DNA of the CDR3 is TGTGCCAGCTACTCCGGGACAGGGGAAGCCTACGAGCAGTACTTC. This rearrangement joins TRBV25-1 to TRBJ2-7, with 10 bases aligning to TRBD1. The V gene's germline CDR1 is MGHDK and CDR2 SYGVNS. V lost 8 bases to trimming and J lost 2 bases; unmatched junction nucleotides: 9. This CDR3 region has 15 residues.

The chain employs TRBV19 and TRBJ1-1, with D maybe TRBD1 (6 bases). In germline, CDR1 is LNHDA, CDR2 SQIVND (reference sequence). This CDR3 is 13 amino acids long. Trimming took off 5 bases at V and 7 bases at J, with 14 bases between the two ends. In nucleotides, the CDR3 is TGTGCCAGTAGTCCTCTACGACAGGTTGAAGCTTTCTTT. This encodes CASSPLRQVEAFF.

CDR3 amino acids: CASGDREQQPQHF. For the CDR3, the DNA is TGTGCCAGCGGGGACAGGGAGCAGCAGCCCCAGCATTTT. The chain links TRBV10-3 to TRBJ1-5, with 9 positions matching TRBD1. J was trimmed by 7 bases and V by 10 bases; bases with no gene match: 8. Germline CDR1 reads ENHRY; CDR2 reads SYGVKD. This CDR3 is 13 amino acids long.

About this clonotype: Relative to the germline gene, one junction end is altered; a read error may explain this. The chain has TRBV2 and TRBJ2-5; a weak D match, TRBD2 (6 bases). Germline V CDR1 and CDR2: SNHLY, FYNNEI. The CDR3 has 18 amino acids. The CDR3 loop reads CDSLPVAGSWGLQETQYF. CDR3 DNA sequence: TGTGACAGCCTCCCAGTTGCAGGCAGTTGGGGACTTCAAGAGACCCAGTACTTC.

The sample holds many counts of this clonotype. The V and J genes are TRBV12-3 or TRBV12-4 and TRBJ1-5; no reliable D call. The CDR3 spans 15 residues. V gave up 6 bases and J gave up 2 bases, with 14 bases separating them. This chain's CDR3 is CASRSMGSGNQPQHF. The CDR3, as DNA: TGTGCCAGCAGAAGCATGGGGTCTGGCAATCAGCCCCAGCATTTT.

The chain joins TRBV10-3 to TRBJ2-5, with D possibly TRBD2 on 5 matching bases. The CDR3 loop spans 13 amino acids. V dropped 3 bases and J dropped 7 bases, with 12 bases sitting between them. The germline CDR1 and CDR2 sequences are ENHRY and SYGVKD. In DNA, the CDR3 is TGTGCCATCAGTGATTCGCAGGCGGGGACCCAGTACTTC. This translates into CAISDSQAGTQYF.

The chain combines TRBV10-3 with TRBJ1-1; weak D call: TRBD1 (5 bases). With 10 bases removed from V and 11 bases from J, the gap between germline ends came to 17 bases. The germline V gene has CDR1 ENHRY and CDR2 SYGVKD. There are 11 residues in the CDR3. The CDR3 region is CATGTTAGAFF. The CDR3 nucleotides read TGTGCCACCGGGACCACCGCAGGCGCTTTCTTT.

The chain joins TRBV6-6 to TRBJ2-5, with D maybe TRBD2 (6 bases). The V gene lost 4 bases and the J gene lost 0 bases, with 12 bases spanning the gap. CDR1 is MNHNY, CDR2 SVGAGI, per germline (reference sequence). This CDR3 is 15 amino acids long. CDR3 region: CASSSSPSDQETQYF. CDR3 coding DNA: TGTGCCAGCAGTTCCTCCCCTAGCGACCAAGAGACCCAGTACTTC.

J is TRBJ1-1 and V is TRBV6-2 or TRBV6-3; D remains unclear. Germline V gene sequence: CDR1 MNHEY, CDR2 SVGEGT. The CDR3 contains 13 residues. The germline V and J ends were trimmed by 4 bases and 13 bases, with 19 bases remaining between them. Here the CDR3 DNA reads TGTGCCAGCAGTTCTCCTCCGACGGCCTTGAATTTCTTT. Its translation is CASSSPPTALNFF.

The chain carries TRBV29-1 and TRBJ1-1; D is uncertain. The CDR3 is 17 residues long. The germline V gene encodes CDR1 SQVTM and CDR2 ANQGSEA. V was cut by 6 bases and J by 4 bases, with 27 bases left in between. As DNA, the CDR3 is TGCAGCGTCCACAATCCCCAGGAACGCGGGGAGGGCACTGAAGCTTTCTTT. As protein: CSVHNPQERGEGTEAFF.

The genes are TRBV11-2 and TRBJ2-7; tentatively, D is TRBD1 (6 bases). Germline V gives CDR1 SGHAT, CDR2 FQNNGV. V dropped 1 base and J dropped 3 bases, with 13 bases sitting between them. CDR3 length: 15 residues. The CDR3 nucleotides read TGTGCCAGCAGCTTAGGTGGGACAATGAGCTACGAGCAGTACTTC. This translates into CASSLGGTMSYEQYF.

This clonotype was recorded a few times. The CDR3 region is CASSFVADSNQPQHF. The CDR3 bases are TGTGCCAGCAGCTTTGTGGCCGATAGCAATCAGCCCCAGCATTTT. The chain has TRBV11-2 and TRBJ1-5; D not resolved. Germline loops: CDR1 SGHAT, CDR2 FQNNGV. CDR3 size: 15 residues. Trimming cost V 3 bases and J 0 bases, with 9 bases left between them.

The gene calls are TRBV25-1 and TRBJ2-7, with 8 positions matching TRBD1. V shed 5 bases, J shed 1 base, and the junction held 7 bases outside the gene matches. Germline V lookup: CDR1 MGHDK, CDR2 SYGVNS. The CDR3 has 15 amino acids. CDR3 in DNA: TGTGCCAGCAGTCTCTCGGACAGGGCTTCCTACGAGCAGTACTTC. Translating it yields CASSLSDRASYEQYF.

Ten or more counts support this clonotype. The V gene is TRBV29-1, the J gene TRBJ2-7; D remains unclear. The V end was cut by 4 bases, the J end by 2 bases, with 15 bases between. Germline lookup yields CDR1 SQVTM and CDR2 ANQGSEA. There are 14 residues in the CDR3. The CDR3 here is CSVVCVGYPYEQYF. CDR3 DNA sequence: TGCAGCGTTGTTTGTGTAGGGTATCCCTACGAGCAGTACTTC.

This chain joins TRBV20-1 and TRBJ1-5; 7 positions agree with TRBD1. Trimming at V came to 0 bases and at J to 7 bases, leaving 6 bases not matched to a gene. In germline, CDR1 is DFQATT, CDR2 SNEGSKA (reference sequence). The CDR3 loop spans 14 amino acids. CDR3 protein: CSARDWTGGQPQHF. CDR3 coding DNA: TGCAGTGCTAGAGATTGGACAGGCGGACAGCCCCAGCATTTT.

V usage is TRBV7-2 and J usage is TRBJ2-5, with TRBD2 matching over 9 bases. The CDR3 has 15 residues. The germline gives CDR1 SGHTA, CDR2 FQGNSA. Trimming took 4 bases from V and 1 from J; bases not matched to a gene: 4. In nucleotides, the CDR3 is TGTGCCAGCAGCTCTGGCGGGGGGGCCCAAGAGACCCAGTACTTC. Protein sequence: CASSSGGGAQETQYF.

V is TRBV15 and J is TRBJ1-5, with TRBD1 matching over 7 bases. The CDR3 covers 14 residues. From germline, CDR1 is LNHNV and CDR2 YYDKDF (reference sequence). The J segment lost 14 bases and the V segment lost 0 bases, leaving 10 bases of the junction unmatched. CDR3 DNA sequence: TGTGCCACCAGCAGAGATCGGGGACAGTACAATGAGCATTTT. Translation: CATSRDRGQYNEHF.

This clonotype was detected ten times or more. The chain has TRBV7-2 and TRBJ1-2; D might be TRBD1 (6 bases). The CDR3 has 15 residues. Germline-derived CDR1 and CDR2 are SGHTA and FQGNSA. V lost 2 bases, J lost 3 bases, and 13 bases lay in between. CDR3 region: CASSLQAGDDYGYTF. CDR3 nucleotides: TGTGCCAGCAGCTTACAGGCAGGGGATGACTATGGCTACACCTTC.

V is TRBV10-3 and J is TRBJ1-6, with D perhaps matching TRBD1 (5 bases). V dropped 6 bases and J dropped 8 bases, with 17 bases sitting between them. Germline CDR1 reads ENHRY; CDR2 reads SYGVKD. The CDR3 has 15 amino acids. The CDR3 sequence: CAIRPGTTRDSPLHF. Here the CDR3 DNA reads TGTGCCATCAGACCCGGGACTACAAGGGATTCACCCCTCCACTTT.

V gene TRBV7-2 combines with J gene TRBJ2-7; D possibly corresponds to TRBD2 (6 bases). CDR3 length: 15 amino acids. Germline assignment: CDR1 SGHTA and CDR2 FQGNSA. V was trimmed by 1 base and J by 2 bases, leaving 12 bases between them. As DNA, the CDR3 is TGTGCCAGCAGCTTAGAGGACTATTGGACCTACGAGCAGTACTTC. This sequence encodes CASSLEDYWTYEQYF. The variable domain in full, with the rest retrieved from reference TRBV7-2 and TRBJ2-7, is GAGVSQSPSNKVTEKGKDVELRCDPISGHTALYWYRQSLGQGLEFLIYFQGNSAPDKSGLPSDRFSAERTGGSVSTLTIQRTQQEDSAVYLCASSLEDYWTYEQYFGPGTRLTVT.

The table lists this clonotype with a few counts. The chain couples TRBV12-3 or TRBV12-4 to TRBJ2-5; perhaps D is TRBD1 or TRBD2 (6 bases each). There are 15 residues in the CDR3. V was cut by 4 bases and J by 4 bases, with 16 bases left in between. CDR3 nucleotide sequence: TGTGCCAGCAGTTGGCTAAGGGGGGCTGGAGAGACCCAGTACTTC. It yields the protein CASSWLRGAGETQYF.